This T cell receptor (beta chain) was captured in a study of multiple sclerosis patients with progressive multifocal leukoencephalopathy (dated by TCRdb to between 2018 and 2020). Broadly, across the study: The study examined peripheral T and B cells of MS patients who developed PML (4 under natalizumab, 1 after alemtuzumab) and treated patients who did not. Longitudinal follow-up was performed in two natalizumab-treated patients who later developed PML, from before therapy through 6 and 12 months to PML onset. The study was designed to detect JC virus-specific or public T-cell expansions arising at the time of PML onset. What the study reported, not specific to this receptor: No common TRBV or TRBJ gene usage or preferential TRBV-TRBJ pairings were detected when PML developed. Because the cohort was small and descriptive, it remained unclear whether the findings reflect JC virus infection or general immunocompromise. Only PML patients had TRB clones above 0.5% frequency, but the clones expanded at PML onset were already present before and during natalizumab therapy. Analysis was restricted to peripheral blood, although for natalizumab-associated PML, cerebrospinal fluid or brain lymphocytes might be more informative. Lower normalized Shannon entropy suggested less diverse TRB repertoires in most PML patients, whereas the natalizumab-treated controls showed values near 1.

Amplification of TRB CDR3 regions from genomic DNA was performed at survey-level depth using the immunoSEQ two-step multiplex PCR. Synthetic inline TR CDR3 controls covering all V-J pairings were spiked into each PCR to estimate template counts and remove amplification bias. Reads went through processing to reduce amplification and sequencing bias, and quantification was done against synthetic TR CDR3 analogs. Per the authors' processing: Raw data were processed in ImmunoSEQ Analyzer, with out-of-frame sequences and CDR3s containing stop codons removed, and genes were named according to IMGT nomenclature. Normalized Shannon entropy, defined as 1 minus Pielou's evenness, served as the summary measure of repertoire diversity. Two TRB sequences were counted as identical only if the two sequences had the same V gene, J gene and CDR3. Public PML clonotypes were defined as CDR3s shared by two or more PML-onset samples but absent from earlier samples, from controls, and from public databases. Position-by-position CDR3 amino acid composition was analyzed in Skylign with the observed count method. This is the immuneACCESS table as TCRdb keeps it, with only in-frame sequences that have V and J called. A part of the clones is gone; compared with another copy, unresolved V genes explain less than half, and the rest is unexplained. V and J calls and clone size are given by that table; D and trimming were obtained from the DNA. The table for this sample lists 20,000 to 30,000 clones; approximately 90% of them were counted only once. Of the sample, 2% to 2.5% falls within the top ten clones.

About this clone itself: Its antigen specificity is not known. Base qualities are not at hand, and no much larger clone is one base apart.

The time point label corresponds to: about a year of natalizumab therapy. In light of the paper, this sample's treatment or condition label describes: on natalizumab therapy at sampling. Several MS patients treated with natalizumab who did not develop PML were sampled longitudinally as controls. Every listed patient had earlier received interferon beta, and every PML patient was female. Blood samples at T1 and T2 were obtained at 6 and 12 months of natalizumab therapy, respectively. Isolation of peripheral blood mononuclear cells was performed by Ficoll-Hypaque density gradient centrifugation. The CDR3 runs 14 residues from the cysteine to the valine. Only CDR3 DNA remains: 42 bases, in frame from the first base.

In this chain, TRBV21-1 is recombined with TRBJ2-7. TRBV21-1 is an annotated pseudogene. Material: PBMCs, obtained from a patient treated with natalizumab. The source is a man aged 25 to 45 with multiple sclerosis. The CDR3 protein: CASSKEMDLYEQYV. The DNA sequence reads TGTGCCAGCAGCAAAGAAATGGACCTCTACGAGCAGTACGTC.